Listed below are T cell receptor beta chains from one sample, sequenced in a study of T cell responses to AZD1222 COVID-19 vaccine. Repertoires were generated with immunoSEQ multiplex PCR, while TCRdb's copy carries only in-frame clones and drops some. The table records around 130,000 clones, over 90% of them present only once. This specimen consisted of peripheral blood, obtained on day 0 of AZD1222 vaccination. These receptors originate from an adult in good health. CDR3s include the opening cysteine and the closing phenylalanine or tryptophan. A D gene is named only where the DNA matches it firmly. The size field is filled for only some rows; it gives once, few, many or a size class.

d_call	clone_size	v_call	j_call	cdr3_aa	cdr3_nt
.	.	TRBV6-5	TRBJ2-7	CAAAGSGVVDF	TGTGCCGCGGCGGGATCGGGTGTCGTGGACTTC
TRBD2	few	TRBV6-5	TRBJ2-5	CASSSLAGHQETQYF	TGTGCCAGCAGTTCTCTAGCGGGGCACCAAGAGACCCAGTACTTC
TRBD2	once	TRBV5-1	TRBJ2-5	CASSSGTRETQYF	TGCGCCAGCAGCTCTGGGACTAGGGAGACCCAGTACTTC
TRBD1	.	TRBV7-8	TRBJ2-7	CASSSQGATYEQYF	TGTGCCAGCAGCTCACAGGGGGCAACCTACGAGCAGTACTTC
TRBD1	once	TRBV3-1/TRBV3-2	TRBJ1-2	CASSQDLRTGGNYGYTF	TGTGCCAGCAGCCAAGACCTCCGGACAGGGGGTAACTATGGCTACACCTTC
.	.	TRBV4-1	TRBJ1-5	CASSREMGRVNQPQHF	TGCGCCAGCAGCCGAGAGATGGGTAGAGTCAATCAGCCCCAGCATTTT
TRBD1	few	TRBV6-5	TRBJ1-1	CASGTANTEAFF	TGTGCCAGCGGGACAGCGAACACTGAAGCTTTCTTT
TRBD1	once	TRBV29-1	TRBJ1-2	CSVIRDRGHGYTF	TGCAGCGTTATACGGGACAGGGGGCATGGCTACACCTTC
TRBD2	.	TRBV6-2/TRBV6-3	TRBJ2-5	CASSPPTGGMETQYF	TGTGCCAGCAGCCCCCCAACGGGGGGGATGGAGACCCAGTACTTC
.	.	TRBV5-5	TRBJ1-4	CASSLHLTTTNEKLFF	TGTGCCAGCAGCTTGCATCTGACGACAACTAATGAAAAACTGTTTTTT
TRBD2	.	TRBV11-2	TRBJ2-7	CASQPPGLAGGTYEQYF	TGTGCCAGCCAACCCCCGGGACTAGCGGGGGGTACCTACGAGCAGTACTTC
.	.	TRBV6-5	TRBJ1-1	CASSYGHTEAFF	TGTGCCAGCAGTTACGGCCACACTGAAGCTTTCTTT
.	.	TRBV25-1	TRBJ1-6	CASIIPMGYNSPLHF	TGTGCCAGCATCATCCCGATGGGGTACAATTCACCCCTCCACTTT
.	once	TRBV10-3	TRBJ1-3	CAISDLGRGTGNTIYF	TGTGCCATCAGTGACCTGGGAAGGGGAACCGGAAACACCATATATTTT
.	once	TRBV7-9	TRBJ1-6	CASSPTDLNSPLHF	TGTGCCAGCAGCCCTACGGACCTCAATTCACCCCTCCACTTT
TRBD1	.	TRBV27	TRBJ1-2	CASLPTGTGLGYTF	TGTGCCAGCTTGCCAACCGGGACAGGTCTTGGCTACACCTTC
TRBD1	.	TRBV6-5	TRBJ1-3	CASSSTDRARNTIYF	TGTGCCAGCAGTTCCACGGACAGGGCTAGAAACACCATATATTTT
TRBD2	.	TRBV11-2	TRBJ2-3	CASSSMGLAGGHTDTQYF	TGTGCCAGCAGCTCCATGGGACTAGCGGGGGGCCACACAGATACGCAGTATTTT
.	.	TRBV4-1	TRBJ2-4	CASSLRASAPIQYF	TGCGCCAGCAGCCTACGTGCTTCCGCCCCTATTCAGTACTTC
.	.	TRBV3-1/TRBV3-2	TRBJ1-4	CASSQEGGEKLFF	TGTGCCAGCAGCCAAGAAGGCGGGGAAAAACTGTTTTTT
.	.	TRBV4-2	TRBJ1-6	CASSVPQGRANNSPLHF	TGTGCCAGCAGCGTCCCGCAGGGCCGGGCTAATAATTCACCCCTCCACTTT
.	.	TRBV15	TRBJ1-3	CATSGGPGNTIYF	TGTGCCACCAGCGGCGGTCCCGGAAACACCATATATTTT
.	.	TRBV6-2/TRBV6-3	TRBJ2-6	CASSFGSGANVLTF	TGTGCCAGCAGTTTCGGATCTGGGGCCAACGTCCTGACTTTC
.	few	TRBV2	TRBJ1-2	CASSDAAGYGYTF	TGTGCCAGCAGTGATGCCGCAGGGTATGGCTACACCTTC